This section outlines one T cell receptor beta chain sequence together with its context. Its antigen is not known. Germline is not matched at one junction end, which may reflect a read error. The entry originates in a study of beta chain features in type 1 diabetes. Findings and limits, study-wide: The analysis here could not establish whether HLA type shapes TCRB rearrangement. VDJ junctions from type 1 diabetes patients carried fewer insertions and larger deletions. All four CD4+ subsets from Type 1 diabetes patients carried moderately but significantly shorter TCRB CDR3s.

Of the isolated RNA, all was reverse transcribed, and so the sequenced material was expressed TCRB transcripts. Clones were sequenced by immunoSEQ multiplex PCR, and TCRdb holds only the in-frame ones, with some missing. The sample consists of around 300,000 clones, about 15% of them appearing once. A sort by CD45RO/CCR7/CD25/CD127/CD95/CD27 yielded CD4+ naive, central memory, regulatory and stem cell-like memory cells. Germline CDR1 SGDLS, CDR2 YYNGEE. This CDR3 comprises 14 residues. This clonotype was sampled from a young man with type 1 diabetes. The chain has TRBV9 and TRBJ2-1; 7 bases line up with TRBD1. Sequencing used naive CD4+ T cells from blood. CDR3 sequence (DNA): TGTGCCAGCTCCACGACAGGGTCCTCCAATGAGCAGTTCTTC. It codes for CASSTTGSSNEQFF.